This entry lists 10 T cell receptor beta chains sequenced from one sample in a study of PD-1 blockade in classical Hodgkin lymphoma. Every single patient, without exception, relapsed after autologous stem cell transplantation, and brentuximab vedotin exposure varied. Profiled with immunoSEQ multiplex PCR; TCRdb holds only in-frame clones, not every one. The table has about 84,000 clones, roughly 90% seen once. The sample was peripheral blood mononuclear cells (PBMCs), taken at baseline. Receptors originate from a human donor with classical Hodgkin lymphoma.

The V call is TRBV30, the J call TRBJ1-4; no reliable D call. Germline lookup yields CDR1 GTSNPN and CDR2 SVGIG (reference sequence). V was trimmed by 3 bases and J by 7 bases, leaving 18 bases between them. The CDR3 sequence is 15 residues long. CDR3 in DNA: TGTGCCTGGAGGGCCAAAAGTGGGTTGAGTGAAAAACTGTTTTTT. Translating gives CAWRAKSGLSEKLFF.

This chain uses TRBV27 with TRBJ2-1; 8 nucleotides agree with TRBD2. This CDR3 is 16 amino acids long. CDR1 and CDR2 (germline): MNHEY, SMNVEV (reference sequence). V was clipped by 6 bases and J by 3 bases; unmatched bases: 10. In DNA form, the CDR3 reads TGTGCCAGCAGGGGGGAGGACGGGAGGGTCTACAATGAGCAGTTCTTC. Its translation: CASRGEDGRVYNEQFF.

The chain joins TRBV2 to TRBJ2-7; TRBD2 agrees at 7 bases. The ends lost 3 bases at V and 0 bases at J; junction bases unmatched: 5. This CDR3 spans 15 amino acids. Germline V gene sequence: CDR1 SNHLY, CDR2 FYNNEI. The CDR3 coding sequence is TGTGCCAGCAGTGAGGGAGGGCGGAGCTCCTACGAGCAGTACTTC. It translates to CASSEGGRSSYEQYF.

V and J are TRBV5-4 and TRBJ1-2; 9 positions match TRBD1. After removal of 2 bases from V and 8 bases from J, the junction contained 16 bases not matched to a gene. Germline CDR1 SGHNT, CDR2 YYREEE (reference sequence). This CDR3 contains 17 residues. DNA for the CDR3: TGTGCCAGCAGCTTACCCCTTCAGGGACAGGGATCTTTGGGCTACACCTTC. Amino acid sequence: CASSLPLQGQGSLGYTF.

This chain links TRBV5-6 with TRBJ2-5; TRBD2 might be the D (7 bases). The length of the CDR3 is 17 residues. Trimming pared 0 bases from V and 4 bases from J, leaving 19 bases between. Germline assignment: CDR1 SGHDT and CDR2 YYEEEE. For the CDR3, the DNA is TGTGCCAGCAGCTTGGACCCCGCGGGGGCTGTCGTAGAGACCCAGTACTTC. Amino acid sequence: CASSLDPAGAVVETQYF.

This clone was found a few times. This chain uses TRBV15 with TRBJ1-1; D is unclear. The CDR3 totals 17 residues. Germline lookup yields CDR1 LNHNV and CDR2 YYDKDF (reference sequence). V was cut by 0 bases and J by 4 bases, with 18 bases left in between. CDR3 sequence: CATSRDWDSARGTEAFF. The CDR3 DNA follows: TGTGCCACCAGCAGAGATTGGGATTCAGCCCGGGGCACTGAAGCTTTCTTT.

This clone was observed a few times. The CDR3 DNA sequence: TGTGCCACTAGCGTTGGGGGCAGGGGAGCTACAGATACGCAGTATTTT. Translation gives CATSVGGRGATDTQYF. The chain employs TRBV2 and TRBJ2-3, with D perhaps matching TRBD1 or TRBD2 (6 bases each). From germline, CDR1 is SNHLY and CDR2 FYNNEI. This CDR3 region has 16 residues. The V and J ends lost 10 bases and 3 bases respectively, with 23 bases between them.

The gene calls are TRBV7-8 and TRBJ2-1; D not certain. This CDR3 contains 16 residues. Trimming took 5 bases from V and 0 from J, leaving 14 bases between them. The germline CDR1 and CDR2 sequences are SGHVS and FQNEAQ. The CDR3 sequence is CASSLSTPSSYNEQFF. Here the CDR3 DNA reads TGTGCCAGCAGCCTCTCGACACCGAGCTCCTACAATGAGCAGTTCTTC.

The chain has TRBV28 and TRBJ2-3; 10 nucleotides align to TRBD2. This CDR3 is built from 14 residues. CDR1 and CDR2 (germline): MDHEN, SYDVKM. V lost 3 bases and J lost 5; bases outside the gene matches: 2. The CDR3 DNA follows: TGTGCCAGCAGTTTTTTAGCGGGAGGAGATACGCAGTATTTT. As protein: CASSFLAGGDTQYF. Complete variable domain (other parts from reference TRBV28 and TRBJ2-3): DVKVTQSSRYLVKRTGEKVFLECVQDMDHENMFWYRQDPGLGLRLIYFSYDVKMKEKGDIPEGYSVSREKKERFSLILESASTNQTSMYLCASSFLAGGDTQYFGPGTRLTVL.

This clone came up a few times. J is TRBJ2-2 and V is TRBV10-1, with D possibly called TRBD1 or TRBD2 (5 bases each). The CDR3 has 13 residues. V was trimmed by 5 bases and J by 7 bases, leaving 11 bases between them. Germline loops: CDR1 WNHNN, CDR2 SYGVQD (reference sequence). The CDR3 reads CASSLQDFGELFF. CDR3 DNA sequence: TGCGCCAGCAGTTTACAGGACTTCGGGGAGCTGTTTTTT.